This passage covers 28 T cell receptor gamma chains from one sample sequenced in a study of Vδ1+ human thymocytes. Findings and limits, study-wide: Thymic TRG and TRD repertoires appeared highly polyclonal.

These receptors' antigens are unknown. Sequences come from RNA converted to cDNA by reverse transcription. The CDR3 regions were amplified by multiplex PCR from V-gene primers to a constant-region primer. TCRdb made new clone calls on the multiplex PCR reads using CATT. The table records 20,000 to 25,000 gamma-chain clones, roughly an eighth of them present only once. Sample: Vdelta1+ gamma-delta thymocytes from the thymus. Subset denoted: FACS-sorted CD3+ TCRalphabeta- TCRVdelta1+ TCRVdelta2- thymocytes. The receptors stem from a child younger than two who had congenital heart surgery.

This clone was observed a few times. The V and J genes are TRGV4 and TRGJ1 or TRGJ2. Germline V lookup: CDR1 EGSTGY, CDR2 YDSYTSSV. Trimming cost V 6 bases and J 6 bases; bases outside gene matches: 11. The CDR3 extends over 13 amino acids. The CDR3 sequence: CATWKVGGYKKLF. The CDR3 nucleotides read TGTGCCACCTGGAAGGTTGGGGGTTATAAGAAACTCTTT.

The rearrangement links TRGV9 to TRGJP. The CDR3 is made up of 12 amino acids. V was pared by 6 bases and J by 10 bases, with 0 bases of the junction left unmatched. Germline-derived CDR1 and CDR2 are GITISATS and ISYDGTV (reference sequence). Here the CDR3 reads CALWLGKKIKVF. The CDR3 DNA sequence: TGTGCCTTGTGGTTGGGCAAAAAAATCAAGGTATTT.

As concerns this clone: Other nucleotide sequences from this sample produce the same CDR3. This chain uses TRGV9 with TRGJP1. After removal of 6 bases from V and 11 bases from J, the junction contained 3 bases not matched to a gene. This CDR3 comprises 10 residues. Germline CDR1 reads GITISATS; CDR2 reads ISYDGTV (reference sequence). The CDR3 nucleotides read TGTGCCTTGTGGAGCTGGTTCAAGATATTT. Translated: CALWSWFKIF.

The J gene is TRGJ1 or TRGJ2, the V gene TRGV2. Germline lookup yields CDR1 EGSNGY and CDR2 YDSYNSKV. The V and J ends lost 4 bases and 6 bases, in that order; junction bases with no gene match: 9. The CDR3 sequence is 13 residues long. CDR3 loop: CATWDGLLYKKLF. In DNA, the CDR3 is TGTGCCACCTGGGATGGGCTCCTTTATAAGAAACTCTTT.

This clone showed up just a few times. The chain combines TRGV4 with TRGJ1 or TRGJ2. Unmatched junction bases numbered 6, after V lost 6 bases and J lost 10 bases. The CDR3 loop spans 10 amino acids. The germline CDR1 and CDR2 sequences are EGSTGY and YDSYTSSV. The CDR3 sequence: CATWSNKKLF. In DNA, the CDR3 is TGTGCCACCTGGAGCAACAAGAAACTCTTT.

In this sample, this clone turned up a few times. The chain links TRGV3 to TRGJ1 or TRGJ2. J was trimmed by 9 bases and V by 1 base; bases with no gene match: 6. The CDR3 runs 12 residues. Per the germline V gene, CDR1 is VTNTFY and CDR2 is YDVSTARD (reference sequence). CDR3: CATWDSPIKKLF. For the CDR3, the DNA is TGTGCCACCTGGGACAGCCCAATTAAGAAACTCTTT.

This clone occurred a few times. The sample holds other DNA sequences that translate to the same CDR3. This chain joins TRGV8 and TRGJ1 or TRGJ2. This CDR3 has 12 residues. From germline, CDR1 is VENAVY and CDR2 YDSYNSRV. With 2 bases clipped from V and 7 bases from J, the junction kept 5 bases outside the gene matches. As DNA, the CDR3 is TGTGCCACCTGGGATATAAACTATAAGAAACTCTTT. Protein product: CATWDINYKKLF.

This chain joins TRGV9 and TRGJ1 or TRGJ2. Germline CDR1 is GITISATS and CDR2 is ISYDGTV (reference sequence). The CDR3 is 11 amino acids. V gave up 5 bases and J gave up 8 bases; unmatched junction bases: 6. This CDR3 reads CALWALNKKLF. CDR3 DNA sequence: TGTGCCTTGTGGGCCCTAAATAAGAAACTCTTT.

The genes are TRGV9 and TRGJ1 or TRGJ2. The CDR3 totals 13 residues. The junction had 5 bases not matched to a gene; V was cut back by 3 bases and J by 3 bases. CDR1 is GITISATS, CDR2 ISYDGTV, per germline (reference sequence). CDR3: CALWELGYYKKLF. The CDR3 DNA sequence: TGTGCCTTGTGGGAGCTGGGTTATTATAAGAAACTCTTT.

This clone was seen only a few times. This chain links TRGV2 with TRGJ1 or TRGJ2. CDR3 length: 14 amino acids. The J segment lost 2 bases and the V segment lost 0 bases, leaving 4 bases of the junction unmatched. Germline V gene data show CDR1 as EGSNGY and CDR2 as YDSYNSKV. CDR3 residues: CATWDGRYYYKKLF. CDR3 in DNA: TGTGCCACCTGGGACGGGCGATATTATTATAAGAAACTCTTT.

The sample holds a few counts of this clone. A single base separates this from a much larger clone, so it may be a read error. Distinct nucleotide sequences in the sample also encode this CDR3. V and J are TRGV9 and TRGJ1 or TRGJ2. The CDR3 extends over 13 amino acids. In germline, CDR1 is GITISATS, CDR2 ISYDGTV (reference sequence). Germline trimming cut 0 bases from V and 4 bases from J; bases unmatched to any gene: 3. The CDR3 protein is CALWEVGYYKKLF. The CDR3 DNA sequence: TGTGCCTTGTGGGAGGTGGGATATTATAAGAAACTCTTT.

This clone has only one observation. This sequence joins TRGV9 and TRGJ1 or TRGJ2. Germline V CDR1 and CDR2: GITISATS, ISYDGTV (reference sequence). This CDR3 spans 15 amino acids. The V gene end was trimmed by 3 bases and the J gene end by 15 bases; junction bases not matched to a gene: 23. CDR3: CALWEFFPNYYNILF. CDR3 sequence (DNA): TGTGCCTTGTGGGAGTTTTTCCCGAATTATTATAACATACTCTTT.

The V gene is TRGV8, the J gene TRGJP1. CDR1 and CDR2 (germline): VENAVY, YDSYNSRV. The CDR3 extends over 14 amino acids. Germline trimming cut 3 bases from V and 5 bases from J; bases unmatched to any gene: 6. The CDR3 DNA is TGTGCCACCTGGGATTGCCGGACTGGTTGGTTCAAGATATTT. It is translated as CATWDCRTGWFKIF.

This clone occurred a few times. One junction end does not reproduce the germline sequence, and a read error may be involved. Additional DNA sequences in this sample encode the identical CDR3. The genes are TRGV4 and TRGJ1 or TRGJ2. The CDR3 runs to 13 residues. Per germline, CDR1 EGSTGY and CDR2 YDSYTSSV. The DNA for the CDR3 is TGTGCCACCTGGAATGGGATATATTATAAGAAACTCTTT. Encoded protein: CATWNGIYYKKLF.

This clone turned up a few times. The same CDR3 arises from other DNA sequences in this sample as well. The chain is built from TRGV4 and TRGJ1 or TRGJ2. The length of the CDR3 is 12 residues. Trimming cost V 4 bases and J 7 bases; bases outside gene matches: 7. CDR1 is EGSTGY, CDR2 YDSYTSSV, per germline. In DNA, the CDR3 is TGTGCCACCTGGGACGCCAACTATAAGAAACTCTTT. This encodes CATWDANYKKLF.

This clone was seen more than once but under ten times. The rearrangement links TRGV5 to TRGJ1 or TRGJ2. The germline V gene encodes CDR1 VINAFY and CDR2 YDVSNSKD. V gave up 4 bases and J gave up 5 bases; unmatched junction bases: 5. The CDR3 has 12 residues. The CDR3 reads CATWEGNYKKLF. DNA of the CDR3: TGTGCCACCTGGGAGGGGAATTATAAGAAACTCTTT.

The chain couples TRGV9 to TRGJ1 or TRGJ2. The length of the CDR3 is 14 residues. V gave up 0 bases and J gave up 7 bases; unmatched junction bases: 9. Germline lookup yields CDR1 GITISATS and CDR2 ISYDGTV (reference sequence). The CDR3 protein is CALWEVQVPYKKLF. The CDR3 bases are TGTGCCTTGTGGGAGGTGCAAGTCCCATATAAGAAACTCTTT.

This clone is medium-sized in the sample. The chain has TRGV3 and TRGJ1 or TRGJ2. In germline, CDR1 is VTNTFY, CDR2 YDVSTARD (reference sequence). The CDR3 spans 12 residues. The J segment lost 5 bases and the V segment lost 2 bases, leaving 3 bases of the junction unmatched. The CDR3 reads CATWDKDYKKLF. The CDR3 DNA sequence: TGTGCCACCTGGGACAAGGATTATAAGAAACTCTTT.

This clone was recorded a few times. The V gene is TRGV9, the J gene TRGJP2. The CDR3 has 15 amino acids. Germline values: CDR1 GITISATS, CDR2 ISYDGTV (reference sequence). Unmatched junction bases numbered 11, after V lost 4 bases and J lost 6 bases. The CDR3 DNA is TGTGCCTTGTGGGAAAGGGTTAGCCGTGATTGGATCAAGACGTTT. Translation: CALWERVSRDWIKTF.

This clone has a handful of counts. The chain uses TRGV4 and TRGJ1 or TRGJ2. The CDR3 length is 12 residues. Germline V gives CDR1 EGSTGY, CDR2 YDSYTSSV. V shed 6 bases, J shed 2 bases, and the junction held 4 bases outside the gene matches. DNA for the CDR3: TGTGCCACCTGGAGAGATTATTATAAGAAACTCTTT. Translating gives CATWRDYYKKLF.

This clone was seen more than once but under ten times. The V call is TRGV5, the J call TRGJ1 or TRGJ2. Unmatched junction bases numbered 7, after V lost 0 bases and J lost 5 bases. The CDR3 runs 14 residues. Germline V CDR1 and CDR2: VINAFY, YDVSNSKD. In nucleotides, the CDR3 is TGTGCCACCTGGGACAGGCCATCTAATTATAAGAAACTCTTT. Amino acid sequence: CATWDRPSNYKKLF.

This clone showed up just a few times. The junction departs from germline at one end; a sequencing error may be responsible. Different DNA sequences within this sample yield the same CDR3. J is TRGJP2 and V is TRGV4. The CDR3 has 14 residues. Germline values: CDR1 EGSTGY, CDR2 YDSYTSSV. In DNA form, the CDR3 reads TGTGCCACCTGGAATGGGGGTAGTGATTGGATCAAGACGTTT. As protein: CATWNGGSDWIKTF.

The chain uses TRGV8 and TRGJ1 or TRGJ2. The CDR3 loop spans 11 amino acids. Germline values: CDR1 VENAVY, CDR2 YDSYNSRV. V lost 5 bases, J lost 9 bases, and 7 bases stayed unmatched. CDR3 sequence reads: CATWVPCKKLF. The DNA for the CDR3 is TGTGCCACCTGGGTGCCTTGTAAGAAACTCTTT.

This clone was counted only a few times. A much bigger clone sits one base away, suggesting this may be a read error. The chain links TRGV5 to TRGJ1 or TRGJ2. This CDR3 is built from 13 residues. CDR1 is VINAFY, CDR2 YDVSNSKD, per germline. V lost 0 bases, J lost 5 bases, and 4 bases stayed unmatched. The CDR3, as DNA: TGTGCCACCTGGGACAGGGCGGATTATAAGAAACTCTTT. Protein sequence: CATWDRADYKKLF.

The chain couples TRGV4 to TRGJ1 or TRGJ2. This CDR3 spans 12 amino acids. With 6 bases clipped from V and 8 bases from J, the junction kept 10 bases outside the gene matches. In germline, CDR1 is EGSTGY, CDR2 YDSYTSSV. CDR3 residues: CATWNQDHKKLF. For the CDR3, the DNA is TGTGCCACCTGGAACCAAGATCATAAGAAACTCTTT.

The rearrangement joins TRGV4 to TRGJ1 or TRGJ2. The CDR3 loop spans 19 amino acids. Germline lookup yields CDR1 EGSTGY and CDR2 YDSYTSSV. J gave up 2 bases and V 0 bases, and 19 bases lay outside the gene matches. The CDR3 DNA reads as TGTGCCACCTGGGATGGGCCACACGGCCTAAGTCCACATTATTATAAGAAACTCTTT. Translation gives CATWDGPHGLSPHYYKKLF.

Concerning this clone: A read error may be the cause here, since a much bigger clone is one base away. The chain has TRGV4 and TRGJP2. Germline CDR1 reads EGSTGY; CDR2 reads YDSYTSSV. The CDR3 sequence is 13 residues long. V lost 3 bases to trimming and J lost 4 bases; unmatched junction nucleotides: 2. The CDR3, as DNA: TGTGCCACCTGGGATATTAGTGATTGGATCAAGACGTTT. Translated: CATWDISDWIKTF.

This clone was counted between two and nine times. This rearrangement joins TRGV5 to TRGJ1 or TRGJ2. The CDR3 has 16 amino acids. Germline trimming cut 0 bases from V and 11 bases from J; bases unmatched to any gene: 19. Looked up from germline, CDR1 is VINAFY and CDR2 is YDVSNSKD. This chain's CDR3 is CATWDRSLGSNREKLF. CDR3 DNA sequence: TGTGCCACCTGGGACAGGAGTCTGGGGTCAAATCGGGAGAAACTCTTT.